The present T cell receptor (beta chain) was sequenced within a study of T cells in Graves' hyperthyroidism and ophthalmopathy. This CDR3 region has 15 residues. Per germline, CDR1 SGHVS and CDR2 FQNEAQ. Trimming left V 1 base short and J 0 bases short, with 10 bases between. This clonotype was counted ten times or more. The antigen is undetermined. RNA transcripts were the template for amplifying TCR beta CDR3 regions. When the TCR CDR3 underwent first-round RT-PCR, the HTBI primer set was used. TCRdb itself ran the multiplex PCR reads through MiXCR, one entry per CDR3 protein. Seen here are hundreds of thousands of distinct CDR3 sequences, approximately 15% observed once, and the top ten hold approximately 4.2%. Study-wide results and limits: Blood held most thyroid clonotypes expanded above 0.001 frequency.

The chain joins TRBV7-8 to TRBJ2-7; D is possibly TRBD2 (5 bases). The sequence came from a woman in her 40s with Graves' ophthalmopathy. Sequencing was performed on blood. Here the CDR3 DNA reads TGTGCCAGCAGCTTAGTAATGGACTTCTCCTACGAGCAGTACTTC. Protein: CASSLVMDFSYEQYF. Full variable domain (rest looked up from reference TRBV7-8 and TRBJ2-7): GAGVSQSPRYKVAKRGQDVALRCDPISGHVSLFWYQQALGQGPEFLTYFQNEAQLDKSGLPSDRFFAERPEGSVSTLKIQRTQQEDSAVYLCASSLVMDFSYEQYFGPGTRLTVT.